The 27 T cell receptor beta chains below come from one sample, sequenced in a study of beta chain features in type 1 diabetes (dated by TCRdb to about 2018). The full study reports these points: A moderate but significant shortening of TCRB CDR3 length was observed in type 1 diabetes patients in all four CD4+ subsets.

Library generation was performed with the immunoSEQ multiplex PCR assay. The entire isolated RNA was reverse transcribed using the High Capacity cDNA Reverse Transcription Kit, and thus expressed TCRB transcripts were sequenced. In TCRdb, the immuneACCESS table is reduced to in-frame sequences with V and J assigned. These tables do not hold every clone; where another copy was compared, an unresolved V gene accounts for under half, and the others remain unexplained. Present in this sample are roughly 700,000 clones, 13% of which were seen just once. 0.02% to 0.025% of the sample is taken by the ten largest. No antigen has been assigned to these receptors. Material for sequencing was naive CD4+ T cells from blood. Explained via the paper, the cell subset or site label denotes: true naive CD4+ T cells. The receptors originated from a man aged 18 to 29 with type 1 diabetes.

In its sample, this clone was seen a few times. At the DNA level, this CDR3 is encoded by other sequences in the same sample as well. The rearrangement joins TRBV4-1 to TRBJ2-7; no clear D. Germline loops: CDR1 MGHRA, CDR2 YSYEKL. V was pared by 3 bases and J by 7 bases, with 10 bases between. This CDR3 has 12 residues. The CDR3 nucleotides read TGCGCCAGCAGCCACCCCCGGGCGGAGCAGTACTTC. Protein sequence: CASSHPRAEQYF.

In this sample, this clone turned up a few times. V is TRBV7-9 and J is TRBJ2-3; weak D call: TRBD1 (6 bases). V was clipped by 1 base and J by 2 bases, with 7 bases between them. Germline CDR1 is SEHNR and CDR2 is FQNEAQ (reference sequence). This CDR3 region has 14 residues. In DNA, the CDR3 is TGTGCCAGCAGCTTAGAGGGGGTCACAGATACGCAGTATTTT. Translation: CASSLEGVTDTQYF.

This sequence joins TRBV5-1 and TRBJ2-7; D remains unclear. Germline CDR1 and CDR2: SGHRS and YFSETQ. With 2 bases removed from V and 6 bases from J, the gap between germline ends came to 15 bases. This CDR3 region has 14 residues. The CDR3 protein is CASSFTGGVGEQYF. CDR3 nucleotides: TGCGCCAGCAGCTTTACTGGTGGAGTCGGCGAGCAGTACTTC.

This clone was counted a few times. The V call is TRBV2, the J call TRBJ2-5; no reliable D call. Germline loops: CDR1 SNHLY, CDR2 FYNNEI. CDR3 length: 14 amino acids. Trimming took off 6 bases at V and 1 base at J, with 12 bases between the two ends. The DNA of the CDR3 is TGTGCCAGCAGCCCAGTCAGCTCCCAAGAGACCCAGTACTTC. Translating gives CASSPVSSQETQYF. Full variable domain (remainder filled in from reference TRBV2 and TRBJ2-5): EPEVTQTPSHQVTQMGQEVILRCVPISNHLYFYWYRQILGQKVEFLVSFYNNEISEKSEIFDDQFSVERPDGSNFTLKIRSTKLEDSAMYFCASSPVSSQETQYFGPGTRLLVL.

The chain joins TRBV29-1 to TRBJ1-2, with D unclear. The length of the CDR3 is 11 residues. Germline assignment: CDR1 SQVTM and CDR2 ANQGSEA. V lost 4 bases and J lost 2, with 5 bases in between. CDR3 amino acids: CSVATNYGYTF. DNA for the CDR3: TGCAGCGTTGCCACGAACTATGGCTACACCTTC.

This rearrangement joins TRBV15 to TRBJ1-2; D gene ambiguous. This CDR3 contains 14 residues. Germline values: CDR1 LNHNV, CDR2 YYDKDF (reference sequence). V was clipped by 5 bases and J by 8 bases, with 18 bases between them. The CDR3 is CATSRGRTYAGYTF. CDR3 coding DNA: TGTGCCACCAGCCGAGGACGGACCTATGCGGGCTACACCTTC.

The gene calls are TRBV29-1 and TRBJ1-2, with D possibly matching TRBD1 (5 bases). Trimming pared 7 bases from V and 0 bases from J, leaving 18 bases between. CDR3 length equals 15 residues. The V gene's germline CDR1 is SQVTM and CDR2 ANQGSEA. CDR3 nucleotides: TGCAGCGCCCCGCGGGACGGCGCAACTAACTATGGCTACACCTTC. The encoded protein is CSAPRDGATNYGYTF.

This sequence joins TRBV7-9 and TRBJ2-4; TRBD2 aligns across 7 bases. The CDR3 length is 14 residues. Germline CDR1 and CDR2: SEHNR and FQNEAQ (reference sequence). Trimming removed 4 bases from V and 5 bases from J; junction bases left unmatched: 5. The CDR3: CASSWRGSENIQYF. The CDR3 coding sequence is TGTGCCAGCAGCTGGCGGGGGAGCGAAAACATTCAGTACTTC.

CDR3 bases: TGTGCCAGCAGCTTGGTAGTCGCCGGGGAGCTGTTTTTT. Protein product: CASSLVVAGELFF. The gene calls are TRBV5-4 and TRBJ2-2; D remains ambiguous. CDR1 and CDR2 (germline): SGHNT, YYREEE (reference sequence). This CDR3 contains 13 residues. Trimming stripped 0 bases from V and 6 bases from J, with 6 bases between.

The genes are TRBV28 and TRBJ2-7; no firm D call. The CDR3 extends over 13 amino acids. Germline V gives CDR1 MDHEN, CDR2 SYDVKM. V gave up 3 bases and J gave up 5 bases, with 11 bases separating them. CDR3 bases: TGTGCCAGCAGTTTGCCCCCGAGTAACGAGCAGTACTTC. Protein sequence: CASSLPPSNEQYF.

This clone was seen only a few times. The chain links TRBV18 to TRBJ2-7, with TRBD1 identical over 9 bases. CDR1 and CDR2 from the germline V gene are KGHSH and LQKENI. After removal of 1 base from V and 5 bases from J, the junction contained 3 bases not matched to a gene. This CDR3 spans 14 amino acids. CDR3 sequence (DNA): TGTGCCAGCTCACCACTGGGACAGGGAGACGAGCAGTACTTC. As protein: CASSPLGQGDEQYF. Combining the CDR3 with reference TRBV18 and TRBJ2-7 gives the whole variable domain NAGVMQNPRHLVRRRGQEARLRCSPMKGHSHVYWYRQLPEEGLKFMVYLQKENIIDESGMPKERFSAEFPKEGPSILRIQQVVRGDSAAYFCASSPLGQGDEQYFGPGTRLTVT.

The chain recombines TRBV27 with TRBJ2-1; 15 bases match TRBD2. Germline lookup yields CDR1 MNHEY and CDR2 SMNVEV (reference sequence). The CDR3 spans 19 residues. V shed 7 bases, J shed 7 bases, and the junction held 17 bases outside the gene matches. As DNA, the CDR3 is TGTGCCAGCACCCCTAGGACTAGCGGGGGGGCCTATCCAGTGAATGAGCAGTTCTTC. Translation: CASTPRTSGGAYPVNEQFF.

This chain links TRBV14 with TRBJ1-2; no clear D. This CDR3 has 13 residues. Germline loops: CDR1 SGHDN, CDR2 FVKESK. Trimming cost V 3 bases and J 5 bases, with 10 bases left between them. CDR3 nucleotides: TGTGCCAGCAGCCAGCAAGGGAGTTATGGCTACACCTTC. Its protein is CASSQQGSYGYTF.

The sample holds a few counts of this clone. The chain employs TRBV7-9 and TRBJ2-7; the D is unclear. The germline V and J ends were trimmed by 1 base and 4 bases, with 8 bases remaining between them. CDR1 and CDR2 (germline): SEHNR, FQNEAQ (reference sequence). The length of the CDR3 is 13 residues. The CDR3 is CASSLDPPYEQYF. For the CDR3, the DNA is TGTGCCAGCAGCTTAGATCCCCCGTACGAGCAGTACTTC.

This clone has a handful of counts. This rearrangement joins TRBV9 to TRBJ1-1; D is uncertain. V gave up 2 bases and J gave up 5 bases, with 16 bases separating them. The CDR3 runs to 15 residues. In germline, CDR1 is SGDLS, CDR2 YYNGEE. The CDR3 is CASSVQPVIETEAFF. The CDR3 coding sequence is TGTGCCAGCAGCGTCCAACCGGTGATCGAGACTGAAGCTTTCTTT.

The sample holds a few counts of this clone. The chain joins TRBV19 to TRBJ2-1; D gene ambiguous. The V end was cut by 1 base, the J end by 7 bases, with 17 bases between. Per the germline V gene, CDR1 is LNHDA and CDR2 is SQIVND (reference sequence). The CDR3 is made up of 16 amino acids. The CDR3, as DNA: TGTGCCAGTAGTATAGTTGGCAGGCCAAAGAGGAATGAGCAGTTCTTC. Residues: CASSIVGRPKRNEQFF.

This clone has just a few counts. The chain links TRBV9 to TRBJ1-1; D perhaps matches TRBD1 (5 bases). The CDR3 has 14 amino acids. Deletions cut 0 bases from V and 1 base from J, with 7 bases between. Per germline, CDR1 SGDLS and CDR2 YYNGEE. CDR3 DNA: TGTGCCAGCAGCGTAGGAGGGGCGAACACTGAAGCTTTCTTT. This codes for CASSVGGANTEAFF.

The chain has TRBV30 and TRBJ1-2, with D hard to call. This CDR3 contains 12 residues. V was shortened by 0 bases and J by 8 bases, with 10 bases between the two germline ends. CDR1 is GTSNPN and CDR2 is SVGIG in the germline V gene (reference sequence). CDR3 nucleotides: TGTGCCTGGAGTGTTGGGTCGCGAGGCTACACCTTC. Translated: CAWSVGSRGYTF.

This clone was seen a handful of times. This chain uses TRBV6-5 with TRBJ2-2; no clear D. Germline-derived CDR1 and CDR2 are MNHEY and SVGAGI. This CDR3 spans 15 amino acids. V lost 0 bases and J 7 bases, leaving 12 bases between the germline ends. The chain's CDR3 is CASSYSDPAGGELFF. The CDR3, as DNA: TGTGCCAGCAGTTACTCTGACCCCGCTGGCGGGGAGCTGTTTTTT.

This clone has just a few counts. The gene calls are TRBV4-1 and TRBJ1-5; TRBD1 is a possible D gene (5 bases). The germline CDR1 and CDR2 sequences are MGHRA and YSYEKL. V lost 5 bases, J lost 3 bases, and 17 bases lay in between. The length of the CDR3 is 16 residues. The CDR3 DNA reads as TGCGCCAGCAGCGATCCGGGACGGCAAAACAATCAGCCCCAGCATTTT. It codes for CASSDPGRQNNQPQHF.

This sequence joins TRBV29-1 and TRBJ1-2; D possibly corresponds to TRBD1 (6 bases). The CDR3 has 15 amino acids. CDR1 is SQVTM, CDR2 ANQGSEA, per germline. Deletions cut 2 bases from V and 7 bases from J, with 20 bases between. In DNA, the CDR3 is TGCAGCGTTGAACCCCCCCCCGTGGGGACATCTGGCTACACCTTC. It yields the protein CSVEPPPVGTSGYTF.

The V call is TRBV30, the J call TRBJ1-6, with 7 bases matching TRBD1. The CDR3 runs to 17 residues. The V gene end was trimmed by 1 base and the J gene end by 4 bases; junction bases not matched to a gene: 10. CDR1 and CDR2 (germline): GTSNPN, SVGIG (reference sequence). This chain's CDR3 is CAWSGRTDRRYNSPLHF. DNA for the CDR3: TGTGCCTGGAGTGGAAGAACGGACAGGCGATATAATTCACCCCTCCACTTT.

V usage is TRBV10-3 and J usage is TRBJ1-1; possible D gene TRBD1, 5 bases. CDR3 size: 13 residues. Per the germline V gene, CDR1 is ENHRY and CDR2 is SYGVKD. V dropped 8 bases and J dropped 4 bases, with 14 bases sitting between them. CDR3 sequence reads: CAIGALGGTEAFF. In nucleotides, the CDR3 is TGTGCCATCGGTGCTCTTGGGGGCACTGAAGCTTTCTTT.

This clone was seen only a few times. This sequence joins TRBV18 and TRBJ2-2; 10 nucleotides line up with TRBD1. The CDR3 consists of 14 residues. V was pared by 8 bases and J by 6 bases, with 6 bases of the junction left unmatched. Germline assignment: CDR1 KGHSH and CDR2 LQKENI. The CDR3 sequence: CASAGTGAAGELFF. The CDR3 DNA is TGTGCCAGCGCCGGGACAGGGGCGGCCGGGGAGCTGTTTTTT. The full variable domain, its missing parts supplied by reference TRBV18 and TRBJ2-2, is NAGVMQNPRHLVRRRGQEARLRCSPMKGHSHVYWYRQLPEEGLKFMVYLQKENIIDESGMPKERFSAEFPKEGPSILRIQQVVRGDSAAYFCASAGTGAAGELFFGEGSRLTVL.

As to this clone: Other nucleotide sequences in the sample specify the same CDR3. The chain employs TRBV18 and TRBJ2-3; D gene ambiguous. Per germline, CDR1 KGHSH and CDR2 LQKENI. CDR3 length: 13 residues. The germline V and J ends were trimmed by 0 bases and 5 bases, with 6 bases remaining between them. CDR3 loop: CASSPPVGDTQYF. For the CDR3, the DNA is TGTGCCAGCTCACCACCAGTCGGAGATACGCAGTATTTT.

The chain combines TRBV5-1 with TRBJ1-1, with 8 bases identical to TRBD1. Germline V gives CDR1 SGHRS, CDR2 YFSETQ. Unmatched junction bases numbered 13, after V lost 1 base and J lost 8 bases. This CDR3 spans 16 amino acids. The CDR3 reads CASSLFGQGSFAEAFF. CDR3 sequence (DNA): TGCGCCAGCAGCTTGTTCGGACAGGGCAGTTTTGCGGAAGCTTTCTTT.

The rearrangement joins TRBV28 to TRBJ2-3; D uncertain. The CDR3 length is 16 residues. CDR1 is MDHEN, CDR2 SYDVKM, per germline. V was pared by 7 bases and J by 6 bases, with 23 bases between. This CDR3 is CASTNKNSLSWDTQYF. Written as DNA, the CDR3 is TGTGCCAGCACCAATAAAAATTCCCTGAGTTGGGATACGCAGTATTTT.